These 25 T cell receptor beta chains came from one sample sequenced in a study of blood T cell repertoires in COVID-19 (dated by TCRdb to the early 2020s). The protocol used for the library was the immunoSEQ multiplex PCR assay. TCRdb limited this immuneACCESS table to in-frame rearrangements with V and J called. A share of clones is missing; checked studies link under half to unresolved V genes, and the rest is unexplained. This sample comprises about 300,000 clones, approximately 90% of them detected only once. The ten most abundant clones make up about 6% of the sample. The source material was PBMCs or T cells enriched from blood (not recorded which). The receptors here all came from a woman in her thirties who had recovered from COVID-19.

The CDR3 coding sequence is TGTGCCAGCAGCTTGTCCACATCAGCGGATCAGCCCCAGCATTTT. Encoded protein: CASSLSTSADQPQHF. This chain links TRBV5-5 with TRBJ1-5; no clear D gene. V was clipped by 1 base and J by 5 bases, with 13 bases between them. Germline V gene lookup returns CDR1 SGHKS and CDR2 YYEKEE (reference sequence). This CDR3 spans 15 amino acids.

The V and J genes are TRBV27 and TRBJ2-5; 9 bases are shared with TRBD2. V lost 7 bases to trimming and J lost 4 bases; unmatched junction nucleotides: 7. CDR1 is MNHEY, CDR2 SMNVEV, per germline (reference sequence). The CDR3 length is 14 residues. The CDR3 protein is CASTLAGAGETQYF. For the CDR3, the DNA is TGTGCCAGCACCTTAGCGGGGGCGGGAGAGACCCAGTACTTC.

This sequence joins TRBV30 and TRBJ1-4; 7 bases line up with TRBD1. CDR3 length equals 12 residues. Germline V gives CDR1 GTSNPN, CDR2 SVGIG (reference sequence). After removal of 3 bases from V and 7 bases from J, the junction contained 2 bases not matched to a gene. CDR3 in amino acids: CAWRTGSEKLFF. CDR3 bases: TGTGCCTGGAGGACAGGGTCTGAAAAACTGTTTTTT.

V usage is TRBV7-2 and J usage is TRBJ1-4; D perhaps matches TRBD1 (5 bases). The V end was cut by 7 bases, the J end by 7 bases, with 16 bases between. This CDR3 has 14 amino acids. Per the germline V gene, CDR1 is SGHTA and CDR2 is FQGNSA. This chain's CDR3 is CASTPGGVIEKLFF. The CDR3 DNA sequence: TGTGCCAGCACCCCGGGGGGAGTTATTGAAAAACTGTTTTTT.

The table lists this clone with a count of one. The chain links TRBV7-2 to TRBJ2-7; 10 nucleotides line up with TRBD2. Germline assignment: CDR1 SGHTA and CDR2 FQGNSA. CDR3 length: 16 amino acids. The J segment lost 3 bases and the V segment lost 5 bases, leaving 10 bases of the junction unmatched. CDR3 DNA: TGTGCCAGCAGCCGGCGCACTAGCGGGGCTCTCTACGAGCAGTACTTC. It translates to CASSRRTSGALYEQYF.

The DNA for the CDR3 is TGCGCCAGCAGCTTATTAGCGGCCAGCACAGATACGCAGTATTTT. This sequence encodes CASSLLAASTDTQYF. The gene calls are TRBV5-1 and TRBJ2-3, with a weak D call TRBD2 (6 bases). The germline V and J ends were trimmed by 2 bases and 0 bases, with 10 bases remaining between them. The CDR3 is made up of 15 amino acids. Germline loops: CDR1 SGHRS, CDR2 YFSETQ.

The rearrangement uses TRBV21-1 and TRBJ2-1; the table gives TRBD2 as D, unverified against the DNA. TRBV21-1 is a recognized pseudogene. This CDR3 is 16 amino acids long. The CDR3 bases are TGTGCCAGCAGCACCCGAGCGGGGGGGACCTTCAATGAGCAGTTCTTC. Encoded protein: CASSTRAGGTFNEQFF.

The chain links TRBV12-3 or TRBV12-4 to TRBJ1-2; tentatively, D is TRBD1 (6 bases). Trimming removed 6 bases at V and 8 bases at J, with 16 bases between. The CDR3 spans 13 residues. The CDR3 nucleotides are TGTGCCAGCAGCCGTGACAGGCCGGGGGGCTACACCTTC. Its protein product is CASSRDRPGGYTF.

The chain recombines TRBV2 with TRBJ1-1, with D possibly TRBD1 on 5 matching bases. Trimming pared 6 bases from V and 6 bases from J, leaving 20 bases between. Germline values: CDR1 SNHLY, CDR2 FYNNEI. CDR3 length: 15 amino acids. The CDR3 here is CASSAGVHPPPEAFF. DNA of the CDR3: TGTGCCAGCAGCGCGGGGGTCCATCCCCCTCCTGAAGCTTTCTTT. The variable domain in full, completed from reference TRBV2 and TRBJ1-1, reads EPEVTQTPSHQVTQMGQEVILRCVPISNHLYFYWYRQILGQKVEFLVSFYNNEISEKSEIFDDQFSVERPDGSNFTLKIRSTKLEDSAMYFCASSAGVHPPPEAFFGQGTRLTVV.

A remark on this clone: The same CDR3 also results from other DNA sequences found in this sample. The rearrangement links TRBV5-1 to TRBJ2-3, with 13 bases matching TRBD2. CDR1 is SGHRS and CDR2 is YFSETQ in the germline V gene. J lost 1 base, V lost 2 bases, and 1 base had no gene match. This CDR3 comprises 16 residues. CDR3 residues: CASSLGTSGGTDTQYF. The CDR3 DNA reads TGCGCCAGCAGCTTAGGGACTAGCGGGGGCACAGATACGCAGTATTTT.

The chain is built from TRBV11-3 and TRBJ1-1, with D possibly TRBD1 on 5 matching bases. This CDR3 is 15 amino acids long. Trimming cost V 1 base and J 5 bases, with 14 bases left between them. The germline V gene encodes CDR1 SGHNT and CDR2 YENEEA. CDR3 bases: TGTGCCAGCAGCTTAGGGCGGGGGATGGTGACTGAAGCTTTCTTT. It is translated as CASSLGRGMVTEAFF.

The CDR3 here is CASSLGQPWETQYF. The CDR3 nucleotides are TGCGCCAGCAGCTTGGGACAGCCCTGGGAGACCCAGTACTTC. The chain has TRBV5-1 and TRBJ2-5; TRBD1 is a possible D gene (5 bases). The germline V gene encodes CDR1 SGHRS and CDR2 YFSETQ. The CDR3 covers 14 residues. V was shortened by 0 bases and J by 5 bases, with 11 bases between the two germline ends.

The chain couples TRBV5-1 to TRBJ2-2; D may be TRBD1 (6 bases). V lost 4 bases and J 4 bases, leaving 17 bases between the germline ends. The CDR3 has 16 amino acids. Germline loops: CDR1 SGHRS, CDR2 YFSETQ. This CDR3 is CASSADAQGRTGELFF. CDR3 coding DNA: TGCGCCAGCAGCGCGGACGCGCAGGGGCGCACCGGGGAGCTGTTTTTT. Drawing the rest from reference TRBV5-1 and TRBJ2-2, the complete variable domain is KAGVTQTPRYLIKTRGQQVTLSCSPISGHRSVSWYQQTPGQGLQFLFEYFSETQRNKGNFPGRFSGRQFSNSRSEMNVSTLELGDSALYLCASSADAQGRTGELFFGEGSRLTVL.

This clone was found a few times. CDR3 loop: CASSQEGTQYF. Here the CDR3 DNA reads TGTGCCAGCAGCCAGGAGGGTACGCAGTATTTT. The chain is built from TRBV3-1 (or the pseudogene TRBV3-2) and TRBJ2-3; D might be TRBD2 (6 bases). The CDR3 is 11 amino acids. Germline values: CDR1 LGHDT, CDR2 YNNKEL (reference sequence). Trimming left V 3 bases short and J 8 bases short, with 6 bases between.

Only one count was recorded for this clone. The CDR3, as DNA: TGTGCCAGCATCATTGGCTTGGGCTACACCTTC. It codes for CASIIGLGYTF. This chain joins TRBV6-5 and TRBJ1-2; no definite D call. The CDR3 loop spans 11 amino acids. Trimming took off 7 bases at V and 8 bases at J, with 11 bases between the two ends. Per the germline V gene, CDR1 is MNHEY and CDR2 is SVGAGI.

The V gene is TRBV5-4, the J gene TRBJ1-2; D gene uncertain. Germline CDR1 SGHNT, CDR2 YYREEE (reference sequence). CDR3 size: 13 residues. V lost 6 bases and J lost 3, with 12 bases in between. The CDR3: CASTHRVDYGYTF. The CDR3 DNA follows: TGTGCCAGCACACATCGGGTCGACTATGGCTACACCTTC.

This sequence joins TRBV7-9 and TRBJ1-5; D is unresolved. The CDR3 runs 14 residues. V lost 5 bases, J lost 7 bases, and 15 bases lay in between. Looked up from germline, CDR1 is SEHNR and CDR2 is FQNEAQ (reference sequence). The CDR3 sequence is CASSPFGEGQPQHF. CDR3 bases: TGTGCCAGCAGCCCTTTCGGGGAGGGCCAGCCCCAGCATTTT. The full variable domain, with the rest looked up from reference TRBV7-9 and TRBJ1-5, is DTGVSQNPRHKITKRGQNVTFRCDPISEHNRLYWYRQTLGQGPEFLTYFQNEAQLEKSRLLSDRFSAERPKGSFSTLEIQRTEQGDSAMYLCASSPFGEGQPQHFGDGTRLSIL.

This chain uses TRBV7-2 with TRBJ1-2; the match to TRBD1 covers 8 bases. Looked up from germline, CDR1 is SGHTA and CDR2 is FQGNSA. The CDR3 covers 15 residues. Trimming removed 4 bases from V and 6 bases from J; junction bases left unmatched: 10. CDR3 DNA sequence: TGTGCCAGCAGCTCCCCCGGACGACAGGGGCATGGCTACACCTTC. It yields the protein CASSSPGRQGHGYTF.

This chain joins TRBV5-4 and TRBJ1-2; 10 nucleotides agree with TRBD1. The V gene end was trimmed by 4 bases and the J gene end by 3 bases; junction bases not matched to a gene: 6. CDR3 length: 15 residues. The germline V gene has CDR1 SGHNT and CDR2 YYREEE (reference sequence). The DNA of the CDR3 is TGTGCCAGCAGCCCCGGGACAGGGGCAGACTATGGCTACACCTTC. Translation gives CASSPGTGADYGYTF.

The chain links TRBV3-1 (or the pseudogene TRBV3-2) to TRBJ2-1, with D possibly matching TRBD1 (5 bases). Trimming removed 5 bases at V and 2 bases at J, with 13 bases between. The germline CDR1 and CDR2 sequences are LGHDT and YNNKEL (reference sequence). This CDR3 is built from 15 residues. The CDR3 sequence is CASSSRGKAYNEQFF. In DNA, the CDR3 is TGTGCCAGCAGCTCAAGGGGAAAGGCCTACAATGAGCAGTTCTTC.

The genes are TRBV7-9 and TRBJ1-1; 9 positions agree with TRBD1. CDR1 and CDR2 (germline): SEHNR, FQNEAQ (reference sequence). The CDR3 is 14 amino acids. V gave up 4 bases and J gave up 5 bases; unmatched junction bases: 5. This CDR3 reads CASSSGQGITEAFF. The CDR3 DNA reads TGTGCCAGCAGCTCCGGACAGGGGATAACTGAAGCTTTCTTT. The entire variable domain, with the rest obtained from reference TRBV7-9 and TRBJ1-1, is as follows: DTGVSQNPRHKITKRGQNVTFRCDPISEHNRLYWYRQTLGQGPEFLTYFQNEAQLEKSRLLSDRFSAERPKGSFSTLEIQRTEQGDSAMYLCASSSGQGITEAFFGQGTRLTVV.

This clone came up a few times. The chain is built from TRBV30 and TRBJ1-2; D is uncertain. This CDR3 has 15 residues. The ends were cut back, 2 bases at V and 0 bases at J, with 13 bases in the middle. The germline V gene encodes CDR1 GTSNPN and CDR2 SVGIG (reference sequence). The CDR3 loop reads CAWSLRIEANYGYTF. DNA of the CDR3: TGTGCCTGGAGTTTACGCATAGAAGCTAACTATGGCTACACCTTC. Filled out from reference TRBV30 and TRBJ1-2, the complete variable domain reads SQTIHQWPATLVQPVGSPLSLECTVEGTSNPNLYWYRQAAGRGLQLLFYSVGIGQISSEVPQNLSASRPQDRQFILSSKKLLLSDSGFYLCAWSLRIEANYGYTFGSGTRLTVV.

The gene calls are TRBV20-1 and TRBJ1-1; a weak D match, TRBD1 (5 bases). This CDR3 spans 10 amino acids. Germline CDR1 is DFQATT and CDR2 is SNEGSKA (reference sequence). CDR3 sequence reads: CNPAGAEAFF. In DNA, the CDR3 is TGCAACCCAGCGGGGGCTGAAGCTTTCTTT.

V usage is TRBV3-1 (or the pseudogene TRBV3-2) and J usage is TRBJ1-3; D gene uncertain. With 0 bases removed from V and 0 bases from J, the gap between germline ends came to 9 bases. CDR3 length: 16 amino acids. Germline values: CDR1 LGHDT, CDR2 YNNKEL (reference sequence). This CDR3 reads CASSQDRVHSGNTIYF. Here the CDR3 DNA reads TGTGCCAGCAGCCAAGATCGGGTCCACTCTGGAAACACCATATATTTT.

The CDR3 nucleotides read TGCGCCAGCAGCCGACATGCGGGGACAGGAGCTAATGAAAAACTGTTTTTT. Its protein is CASSRHAGTGANEKLFF. V usage is TRBV4-3 and J usage is TRBJ1-4; 8 nucleotides match TRBD1. From germline, CDR1 is LGHNA and CDR2 YSLEER. V lost 4 bases to trimming and J lost 3 bases; unmatched junction nucleotides: 10. The CDR3 extends over 17 amino acids.